The 20 T cell receptor beta chains in this list originate from one sample, sequenced in a study of cytomegalovirus exposure and HLA in healthy donors. The PCR was carried out with 60 Vbeta primers and 13 Jbeta primers. Method: immunoSEQ multiplex PCR; TCRdb's copy keeps in-frame clones and lacks some. The sample includes about 94,000 clones, roughly 80% of them seen just once. The sample comprised PBMCs. All receptors come from a human donor in good health.

The CDR3 loop is CASCPGTNIKYEQYF. In DNA, the CDR3 is TGTGCCAGCTGCCCCGGGACAAACATCAAGTACGAGCAGTACTTC. The J gene is TRBJ2-7, the V gene TRBV27; D possibly corresponds to TRBD1 (6 bases). This CDR3 has 15 residues. Trimming pared 8 bases from V and 4 bases from J, leaving 21 bases between. Germline values: CDR1 MNHEY, CDR2 SMNVEV (reference sequence).

This clone has a handful of counts. The chain carries TRBV29-1 and TRBJ2-7; 13 positions match TRBD2. The CDR3 extends over 14 amino acids. Germline loops: CDR1 SQVTM, CDR2 ANQGSEA. The V gene end was trimmed by 3 bases and the J gene end by 5 bases; junction bases not matched to a gene: 4. Here the CDR3 reads CSVDGLAGANEQYF. CDR3 DNA sequence: TGCAGCGTTGATGGACTAGCGGGAGCCAACGAGCAGTACTTC.

The genes are TRBV15 and TRBJ2-4, with a possible D match to TRBD1 (6 bases). Germline V gene sequence: CDR1 LNHNV, CDR2 YYDKDF (reference sequence). With 1 base removed from V and 4 bases from J, the gap between germline ends came to 14 bases. This CDR3 is 16 amino acids long. The CDR3 sequence: CATSRVSGQPKNIQYF. The CDR3 coding sequence is TGTGCCACCAGCAGAGTTTCAGGACAGCCTAAAAACATTCAGTACTTC.

CDR3 bases: TGTGCCAGCAGCAAGACAGGGGGGGTGGAAGGCTACACCTTC. Translated: CASSKTGGVEGYTF. The rearrangement joins TRBV5-6 to TRBJ1-2; 9 positions match TRBD1. CDR3 length: 14 residues. The J segment lost 8 bases and the V segment lost 4 bases, leaving 9 bases of the junction unmatched. From germline, CDR1 is SGHDT and CDR2 YYEEEE.

The rearrangement joins TRBV10-3 to TRBJ2-2, with a tentative D call TRBD2 (6 bases). The germline V gene encodes CDR1 ENHRY and CDR2 SYGVKD. CDR3 size: 15 residues. The ends were cut back, 4 bases at V and 3 bases at J, with 12 bases in the middle. The CDR3 region is CAISAGTGYTGELFF. The CDR3 nucleotides read TGTGCCATCAGTGCCGGGACTGGTTACACCGGGGAGCTGTTTTTT.

This sequence joins TRBV29-1 and TRBJ1-2; 7 bases fit TRBD1. Germline V gives CDR1 SQVTM, CDR2 ANQGSEA. Trimming removed 6 bases from V and 7 bases from J; junction bases left unmatched: 8. The CDR3 has 12 amino acids. CDR3 sequence: CSVFDRDFGYTF. CDR3 nucleotide sequence: TGCAGCGTATTTGACAGGGATTTTGGCTACACCTTC.

V usage is TRBV10-3 and J usage is TRBJ1-5; 7 bases fit TRBD1. Trimming took 1 base from V and 7 from J; bases not matched to a gene: 10. CDR1 is ENHRY, CDR2 SYGVKD, per germline. The CDR3 is 16 residues long. The chain's CDR3 is CAISEFTGDLKQPQHF. The DNA of the CDR3 is TGTGCCATCAGTGAGTTCACAGGGGATCTAAAGCAGCCCCAGCATTTT.

The chain is built from TRBV23-1 and TRBJ1-5, with D possibly matching TRBD1 (6 bases). TRBV23-1 is identified as an open reading frame with a role that is uncertain. V gave up 8 bases and J gave up 3 bases, with 23 bases separating them. CDR3 size: 17 residues. CDR3 region: CASHHPPGGLVNQPQHF. The CDR3 nucleotides are TGCGCCAGCCACCACCCCCCCGGGGGGCTCGTCAATCAGCCCCAGCATTTT.

The genes are TRBV19 and TRBJ2-2; tentatively, D is TRBD1 (6 bases). Germline loops: CDR1 LNHDA, CDR2 SQIVND (reference sequence). The CDR3 has 15 amino acids. Trimming pared 5 bases from V and 7 bases from J, leaving 17 bases between. As DNA, the CDR3 is TGTGCCAGTAGTGTGTCTTCAGGGGTCGGCGGGGAGCTGTTTTTT. As protein: CASSVSSGVGGELFF.

This sequence joins TRBV28 and TRBJ2-3; D gene uncertain. The CDR3 spans 13 residues. V dropped 4 bases and J dropped 2 bases, with 7 bases sitting between them. Germline loops: CDR1 MDHEN, CDR2 SYDVKM. The CDR3 DNA is TGTGCCAGCAGTTCCCCTTTCACAGATACGCAGTATTTT. This sequence encodes CASSSPFTDTQYF.

The rearrangement links TRBV7-2 to TRBJ2-1, with 9 bases aligning to TRBD2. The CDR3 has 17 residues. V shed 1 base, J shed 4 bases, and the junction held 8 bases outside the gene matches. Germline loops: CDR1 SGHTA, CDR2 FQGNSA. As DNA, the CDR3 is TGTGCCAGCAGCTTAGGAAGTAGCGGGGGACCATACAATGAGCAGTTCTTC. It yields the protein CASSLGSSGGPYNEQFF.

The chain is built from TRBV7-8 and TRBJ2-2; 12 bases line up with TRBD2. The CDR3 spans 16 residues. Germline loops: CDR1 SGHVS, CDR2 FQNEAQ. V lost 5 bases and J lost 3; bases outside the gene matches: 4. The CDR3 DNA is TGTGCCAGCAGCGCAGGACTAGCGGGGTACACCGGGGAGCTGTTTTTT. It encodes CASSAGLAGYTGELFF.

This clone was observed a single time. This rearrangement joins TRBV11-1 to TRBJ2-1, with a weak D call TRBD1 (6 bases). Germline assignment: CDR1 SGHAT and CDR2 FQDESV (reference sequence). This CDR3 region has 17 residues. V shed 3 bases and J shed 2 bases, with 17 bases lying between them. CDR3 nucleotide sequence: TGTGCCAGCAGCTTTATTTCCGGGACACCCGCCTACAATGAGCAGTTCTTC. This sequence encodes CASSFISGTPAYNEQFF.

The V and J genes are TRBV29-1 and TRBJ2-3; possibly TRBD1 for D (6 bases). Trimming took off 5 bases at V and 10 bases at J, with 22 bases between the two ends. CDR3 length: 14 amino acids. Germline V gene data show CDR1 as SQVTM and CDR2 as ANQGSEA. CDR3 amino acids: CSVFPGQFVQAQYF. CDR3 DNA: TGCAGCGTTTTTCCGGGACAATTCGTTCAAGCGCAGTATTTT.

The rearrangement links TRBV5-1 to TRBJ2-7; 10 bases fit TRBD2. The CDR3 spans 15 residues. After removal of 1 base from V and 3 bases from J, the junction contained 4 bases not matched to a gene. In germline, CDR1 is SGHRS, CDR2 YFSETQ. The CDR3 reads CASSLIPSGSYEQYF. In DNA, the CDR3 is TGCGCCAGCAGCTTGATCCCTAGCGGGAGCTACGAGCAGTACTTC.

This clone came up a few times. V and J are TRBV5-1 and TRBJ2-6, with no clear D. Trimming removed 4 bases from V and 1 base from J, with 9 bases in between. Germline CDR1 reads SGHRS; CDR2 reads YFSETQ. The CDR3 covers 15 residues. The CDR3 region has the DNA TGCGCCAGCAGCCGAGAGGTATCTGGGGCCAACGTCCTGACTTTC. Translating it yields CASSREVSGANVLTF.

CDR3 region: CASSPTMRTGLGTDTQYF. The CDR3 DNA is TGTGCCAGCAGTCCGACAATGCGGACAGGCCTTGGCACAGATACGCAGTATTTT. The rearrangement links TRBV28 to TRBJ2-3; 7 nucleotides line up with TRBD1. The CDR3 length is 18 residues. CDR1 and CDR2 (germline): MDHEN, SYDVKM. The V and J ends lost 5 bases and 1 base, in that order; junction bases with no gene match: 15.

The chain uses TRBV4-1 and TRBJ1-5; perhaps TRBD1 as D (6 bases). Looked up from germline, CDR1 is MGHRA and CDR2 is YSYEKL. CDR3 length equals 16 residues. V gave up 0 bases and J gave up 7 bases, with 16 bases separating them. The CDR3 nucleotides read TGCGCCAGCAGCCAAGAGGCCACCGCAGGGGTACAGCCCCAGCATTTT. Its translation: CASSQEATAGVQPQHF.

The gene calls are TRBV5-4 and TRBJ2-2; D may be TRBD2 (6 bases). Germline V CDR1 and CDR2: SGHNT, YYREEE (reference sequence). Trimming took 3 bases from V and 0 from J, leaving 12 bases between them. The CDR3 is 16 residues long. The DNA of the CDR3 is TGTGCCAGCAGCTCCCAGTGGGGGGCGAACACCGGGGAGCTGTTTTTT. Translation gives CASSSQWGANTGELFF.

This clone was observed a few times. The chain employs TRBV5-1 and TRBJ2-3; tentatively, D is TRBD2 (5 bases). Germline V gene data show CDR1 as SGHRS and CDR2 as YFSETQ. The CDR3 is 16 residues long. With 4 bases removed from V and 1 base from J, the gap between germline ends came to 16 bases. This CDR3 reads CASSGDGEPGTDTQYF. CDR3 DNA sequence: TGCGCCAGCAGCGGGGATGGGGAGCCGGGCACAGATACGCAGTATTTT.